A selection of T cell receptor beta chains follows, all from one sample in a study of blood T cell repertoires in COVID-19. The table came from immunoSEQ multiplex PCR; TCRdb's copy has only in-frame clones and leaves some out. The sample lists roughly 230,000 clones, around 80% occurring once. Sequencing was carried out using peripheral blood. The receptors were gathered from a man in his forties with acute or convalescent COVID-19. Both conserved end residues are part of each CDR3. Each record gives: D gene, J gene, clone size, V gene, CDR3 length, CDR3 DNA, CDR3 protein. D genes are given only for firm matches. The size entry is marked missing in some rows and otherwise reads once, few, many or a size class.

TRBD1	TRBJ2-7	.	TRBV7-8	14	TGTGCCAGCAGCTTAGCGACAGGGTTGTACGAGCAGTACTTC	CASSLATGLYEQYF
.	TRBJ2-5	.	TRBV7-3	15	TGTGCCAGCAGCCAACAAGGGGGGGGGCAAGAGACCCAGTACTTC	CASSQQGGGQETQYF
.	TRBJ2-1	.	TRBV7-8	17	TGTGCCAGCAGCTTAGTTTTTAGCGTTCATTTGGACAATGAGCAGTTCTTC	CASSLVFSVHLDNEQFF
.	TRBJ2-1	.	TRBV19	13	TGTGCCAGTAAAGGGGATGCATACAATGAGCAGTTCTTC	CASKGDAYNEQFF
TRBD2	TRBJ2-7	once	TRBV18	15	TGTGCCAGCTCACCACCGCGGGGGGATTCCTACGAGCAGTACTTC	CASSPPRGDSYEQYF
TRBD1	TRBJ2-7	.	TRBV5-5	14	TGTGCCAGCAGCTGGGACAGGGGTGGGGACGAGCAGTACTTC	CASSWDRGGDEQYF
.	TRBJ1-4	once	TRBV5-1	17	TGCGCCAGCAGCTTGGTAGGCAACCCGGGAACTAATGAAAAACTGTTTTTT	CASSLVGNPGTNEKLFF
TRBD2	TRBJ2-7	once	TRBV20-1	14	TGCAGTGCTAGTCCTAGCGGGAGATCCTACGAGCAGTACTTC	CSASPSGRSYEQYF
TRBD1	TRBJ1-5	.	TRBV27	20	TGTGCCAGCAGTTCTATTGTCTCGGGACAGGGGGCCAAGGGCAATCAGCCCCAGCATTTT	CASSSIVSGQGAKGNQPQHF
.	TRBJ1-6	.	TRBV12-3/TRBV12-4	12	TGTGCCAGCAGCTACGGTTCCGTGGCCCTCCACTTT	CASSYGSVALHF
TRBD1	TRBJ1-2	once	TRBV3-1/TRBV3-2	14	TGTGCCAGCAGCCTTTCAGGGGGTAACTATGGCTACACCTTC	CASSLSGGNYGYTF
TRBD1	TRBJ1-4	.	TRBV3-1/TRBV3-2	16	TGTGCCAGCAGCCAAGATATGACAGGGGTTGATGAAAAACTGTTTTTT	CASSQDMTGVDEKLFF
TRBD2	TRBJ2-7	.	TRBV7-2	14	TGTGCCAGCAGCGTCTCTAGCGGGAGCTACGAGCAGTACTTC	CASSVSSGSYEQYF
.	TRBJ1-1	few	TRBV19	15	TGTGCCAGTAGTAGGGGACAATTTATGAACACTGAAGCTTTCTTT	CASSRGQFMNTEAFF
.	TRBJ2-3	few	TRBV4-3	11	TGCGCCAGCAGCCAACTAGATACGCAGTATTTT	CASSQLDTQYF
TRBD1	TRBJ2-7	.	TRBV5-1	17	TGCGCCAGTCGAATCCAAACAGGGGGCGTTAGTCCCTACGAGCAGTACTTC	CASRIQTGGVSPYEQYF
TRBD2	TRBJ2-1	once	TRBV3-1/TRBV3-2	16	TGTGCCAGCAGCCACGATAGCGGGAGGGCCTTTCATGAGCAGTTCTTC	CASSHDSGRAFHEQFF
TRBD2	TRBJ2-7	.	TRBV4-2	19	TGTGCCAGCAGCCAAGATTCAGGTCGTACTAGCGGGGGAACCTACGAGCAGTACTTC	CASSQDSGRTSGGTYEQYF
.	TRBJ2-1	.	TRBV3-1/TRBV3-2	14	TGTGCCAGCAGCCGTACAAGCTCCTACAATGAGCAGTTCTTC	CASSRTSSYNEQFF
TRBD1	TRBJ1-4	few	TRBV10-2	16	TGCGCCAGCAGTGATGGACAGGTTGCAACTAATGAAAAACTGTTTTTT	CASSDGQVATNEKLFF
TRBD2	TRBJ2-2	.	TRBV7-2	15	TGTGCCAGCAGCTATCGGGGGGACGGCACCGGGGAGCTGTTTTTT	CASSYRGDGTGELFF
TRBD1	TRBJ1-4	.	TRBV19	16	TGTGCCAGTAGTCCCCGAGGGACAGGGGGTAATGAAAAACTGTTTTTT	CASSPRGTGGNEKLFF